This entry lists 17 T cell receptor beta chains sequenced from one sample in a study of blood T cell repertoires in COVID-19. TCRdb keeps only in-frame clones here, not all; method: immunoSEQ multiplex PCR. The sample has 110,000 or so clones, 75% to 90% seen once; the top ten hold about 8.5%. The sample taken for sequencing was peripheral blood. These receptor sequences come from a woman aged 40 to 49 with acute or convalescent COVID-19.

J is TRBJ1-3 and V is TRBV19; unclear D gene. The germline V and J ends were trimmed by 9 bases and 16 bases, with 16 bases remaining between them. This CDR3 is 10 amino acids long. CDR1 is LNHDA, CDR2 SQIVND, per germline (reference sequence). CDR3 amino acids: CASGPGILYF. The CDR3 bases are TGTGCCAGCGGTCCGGGGATCCTTTATTTT. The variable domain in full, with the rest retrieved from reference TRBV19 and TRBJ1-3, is DGGITQSPKYLFRKEGQNVTLSCEQNLNHDAMYWYRQDPGQGLRLIYYSQIVNDFQKGDIAEGYSVSREKKESFPLTVTSAQKNPTAFYLCASGPGILYFGEGSWLTVV.

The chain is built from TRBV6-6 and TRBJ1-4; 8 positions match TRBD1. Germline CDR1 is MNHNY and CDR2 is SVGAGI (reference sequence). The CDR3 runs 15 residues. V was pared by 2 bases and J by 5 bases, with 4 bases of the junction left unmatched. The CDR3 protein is CASSYTDRGNEKLFF. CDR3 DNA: TGTGCCAGCAGTTACACCGACAGGGGAAATGAAAAACTGTTTTTT.

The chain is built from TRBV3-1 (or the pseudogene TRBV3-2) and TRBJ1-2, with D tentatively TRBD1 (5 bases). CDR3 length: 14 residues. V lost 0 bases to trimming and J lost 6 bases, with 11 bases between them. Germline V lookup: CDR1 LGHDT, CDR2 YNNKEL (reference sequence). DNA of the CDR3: TGTGCCAGCAGCCAAGATCTCAGGGCCGATGGCTACACCTTC. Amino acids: CASSQDLRADGYTF.

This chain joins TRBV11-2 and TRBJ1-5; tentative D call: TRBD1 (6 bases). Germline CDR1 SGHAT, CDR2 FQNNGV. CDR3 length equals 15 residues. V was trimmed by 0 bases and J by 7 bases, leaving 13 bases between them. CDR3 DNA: TGTGCCAGCAGCTTAGATCCAGGGGCCGAACAGCCCCAGCATTTT. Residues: CASSLDPGAEQPQHF. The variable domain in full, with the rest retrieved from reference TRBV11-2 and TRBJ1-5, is EAGVAQSPRYKIIEKRQSVAFWCNPISGHATLYWYQQILGQGPKLLIQFQNNGVVDDSQLPKDRFSAERLKGVDSTLKIQPAKLEDSAVYLCASSLDPGAEQPQHFGDGTRLSIL.

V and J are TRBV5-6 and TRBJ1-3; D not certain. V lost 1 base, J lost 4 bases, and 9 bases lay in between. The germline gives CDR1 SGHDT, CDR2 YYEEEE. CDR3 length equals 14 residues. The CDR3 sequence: CASSLFTVGNTIYF. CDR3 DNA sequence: TGTGCCAGCAGCTTGTTCACAGTGGGAAACACCATATATTTT.

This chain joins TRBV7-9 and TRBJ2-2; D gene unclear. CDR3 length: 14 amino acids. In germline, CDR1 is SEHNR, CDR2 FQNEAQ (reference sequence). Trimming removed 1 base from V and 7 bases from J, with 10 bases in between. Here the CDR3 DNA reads TGTGCCAGCAGCTTAGAGTCAAGAGTCGGGGAGCTGTTTTTT. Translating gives CASSLESRVGELFF.

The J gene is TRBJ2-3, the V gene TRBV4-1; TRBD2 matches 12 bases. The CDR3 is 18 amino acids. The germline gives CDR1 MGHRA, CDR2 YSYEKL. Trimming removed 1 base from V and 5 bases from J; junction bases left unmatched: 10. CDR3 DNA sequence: TGCGCCAGCAGCCAAGTCCCTTCTAGCGGGGGGGCCTTAGATACGCAGTATTTT. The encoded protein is CASSQVPSSGGALDTQYF.

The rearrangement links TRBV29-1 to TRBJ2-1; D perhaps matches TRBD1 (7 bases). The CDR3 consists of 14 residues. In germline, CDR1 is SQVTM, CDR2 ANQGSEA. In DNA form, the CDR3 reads TGCAGTACTAGCCAAGGGGGCGCTGGTAATGAGCAGTTCTTC. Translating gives CSTSQGGAGNEQFF.

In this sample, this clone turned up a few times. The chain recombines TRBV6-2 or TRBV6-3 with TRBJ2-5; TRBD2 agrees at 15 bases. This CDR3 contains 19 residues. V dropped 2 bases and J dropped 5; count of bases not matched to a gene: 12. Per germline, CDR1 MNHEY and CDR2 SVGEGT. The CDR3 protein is CASSYPGLAGGRRLETQYF. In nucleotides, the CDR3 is TGTGCCAGCAGTTACCCCGGACTAGCGGGGGGGAGGCGTCTGGAGACCCAGTACTTC.

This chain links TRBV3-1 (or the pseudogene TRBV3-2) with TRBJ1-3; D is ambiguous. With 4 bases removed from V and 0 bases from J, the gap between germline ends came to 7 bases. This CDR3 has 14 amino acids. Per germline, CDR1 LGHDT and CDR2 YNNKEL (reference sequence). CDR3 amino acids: CASSRGTSGNTIYF. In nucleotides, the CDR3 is TGTGCCAGCAGCCGAGGTACCTCTGGAAACACCATATATTTT.

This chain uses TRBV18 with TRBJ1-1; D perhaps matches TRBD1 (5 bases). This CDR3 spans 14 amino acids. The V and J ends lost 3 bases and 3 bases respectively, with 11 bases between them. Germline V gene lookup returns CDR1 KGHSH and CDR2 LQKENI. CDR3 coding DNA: TGTGCCAGCTCACCGTTACAGGTAGACACTGAAGCTTTCTTT. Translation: CASSPLQVDTEAFF.

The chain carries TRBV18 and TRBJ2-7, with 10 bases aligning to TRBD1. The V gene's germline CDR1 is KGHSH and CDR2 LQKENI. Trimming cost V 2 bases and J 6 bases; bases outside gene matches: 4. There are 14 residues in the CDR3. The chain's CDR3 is CASSPDRGLFEQYF. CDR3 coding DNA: TGTGCCAGCTCACCAGACAGGGGGCTCTTCGAGCAGTACTTC.

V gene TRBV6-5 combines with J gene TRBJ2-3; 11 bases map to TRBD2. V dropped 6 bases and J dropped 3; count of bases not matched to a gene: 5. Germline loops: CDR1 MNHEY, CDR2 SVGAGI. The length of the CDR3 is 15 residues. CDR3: CASRSLAGGTDTQYF. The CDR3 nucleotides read TGTGCCAGCAGGAGTTTAGCGGGGGGGACAGATACGCAGTATTTT.

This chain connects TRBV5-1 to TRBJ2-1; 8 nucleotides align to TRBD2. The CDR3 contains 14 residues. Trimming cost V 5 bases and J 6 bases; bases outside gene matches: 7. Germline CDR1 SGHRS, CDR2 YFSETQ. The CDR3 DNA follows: TGCGCCAGCAGTCAAAGTGGGACTAGCAATGAGCAGTTCTTC. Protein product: CASSQSGTSNEQFF.

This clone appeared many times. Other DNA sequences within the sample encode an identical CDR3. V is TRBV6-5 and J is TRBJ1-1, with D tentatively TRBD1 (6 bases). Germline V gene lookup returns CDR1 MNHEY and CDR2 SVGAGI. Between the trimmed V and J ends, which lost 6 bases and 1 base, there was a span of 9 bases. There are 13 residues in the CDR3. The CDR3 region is CASSLTGNTEAFF. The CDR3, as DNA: TGTGCCAGCAGCCTGACAGGGAACACTGAAGCTTTCTTT.

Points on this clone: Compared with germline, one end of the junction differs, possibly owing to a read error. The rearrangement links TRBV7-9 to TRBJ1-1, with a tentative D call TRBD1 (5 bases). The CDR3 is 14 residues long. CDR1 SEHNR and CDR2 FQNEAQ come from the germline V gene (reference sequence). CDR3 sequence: CASSLSGKYSEAFF. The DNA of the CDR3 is TGTGCCAGCAGCTTGTCAGGGAAGTACTCTGAGGCTTTCTTT.

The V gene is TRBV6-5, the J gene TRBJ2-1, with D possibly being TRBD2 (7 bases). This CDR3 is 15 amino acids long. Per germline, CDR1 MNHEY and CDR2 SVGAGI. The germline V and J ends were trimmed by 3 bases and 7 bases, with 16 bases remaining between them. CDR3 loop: CASSYSQAGANEQFF. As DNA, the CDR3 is TGTGCCAGCAGTTATTCCCAGGCGGGGGCTAATGAGCAGTTCTTC.